A single sample gave rise to the 19 T cell receptor beta chains below, sequenced in a study of cytomegalovirus exposure and HLA in healthy donors. PCR employed 60 Vbeta and 13 Jbeta primers. Measured with immunoSEQ multiplex PCR; TCRdb has only the in-frame clones, and not every one. The sample contains roughly 65,000 clones, approximately 64% of which appear only once. The sequenced sample was PBMCs. These receptors originate from a middle-aged man in good health and CMV-seropositive.

This sequence joins TRBV11-3 and TRBJ2-1, with 11 bases that match TRBD2. The CDR3 consists of 18 residues. V lost 4 bases, J lost 4 bases, and 12 bases stayed unmatched. Germline CDR1 SGHNT, CDR2 YENEEA. The CDR3: CASSSSVTGTSGYNEQFF. In DNA, the CDR3 is TGTGCCAGCAGCTCATCAGTGACCGGGACTAGCGGTTACAATGAGCAGTTCTTC.

CDR3 sequence reads: CASTRTSGLNNEQFF. The CDR3 region has the DNA TGTGCCAGCACCCGAACTAGCGGGCTCAACAATGAGCAGTTCTTC. The chain combines TRBV6-6 with TRBJ2-1, with 9 bases identical to TRBD2. This CDR3 has 15 residues. Trimming cost V 7 bases and J 5 bases; bases outside gene matches: 9. Germline V gives CDR1 MNHNY, CDR2 SVGAGI (reference sequence).

This chain connects TRBV5-1 to TRBJ2-1; no firm D call. The germline V and J ends were trimmed by 0 bases and 9 bases, with 13 bases remaining between them. Germline assignment: CDR1 SGHRS and CDR2 YFSETQ. The CDR3 totals 14 residues. The CDR3 DNA is TGCGCCAGCAGCTTGGGCGGTCTCTCTCGTGAGCAGTTCTTC. It translates to CASSLGGLSREQFF.

This clone was detected only a few times. This chain connects TRBV18 to TRBJ2-2; tentatively, D is TRBD2 (6 bases). Germline CDR1 KGHSH, CDR2 LQKENI. The CDR3 has 16 amino acids. With 3 bases removed from V and 2 bases from J, the gap between germline ends came to 13 bases. Here the CDR3 reads CASSPRTTGNTGELFF. CDR3 nucleotides: TGTGCCAGCTCACCCCGGACTACCGGAAACACCGGGGAGCTGTTTTTT.

The chain carries TRBV6-6 and TRBJ1-3, with no clear D. Deletions cut 2 bases from V and 0 bases from J, with 2 bases between. Germline-derived CDR1 and CDR2 are MNHNY and SVGAGI (reference sequence). The CDR3 spans 13 residues. CDR3 amino acids: CASSYHSGNTIYF. CDR3 sequence (DNA): TGTGCCAGCAGTTACCACTCTGGAAACACCATATATTTT.

The chain uses TRBV30 and TRBJ2-7, with 11 bases matching TRBD2. Losses at the gene ends were 3 bases for V and 6 bases for J; bases not matched to a gene: 10. This CDR3 has 15 residues. CDR1 GTSNPN and CDR2 SVGIG come from the germline V gene (reference sequence). DNA for the CDR3: TGTGCCTGGAGGGCGACTAGCGGGGACCTGGGCGAGCAGTACTTC. It codes for CAWRATSGDLGEQYF.

The chain is built from TRBV30 and TRBJ2-5; 9 nucleotides align to TRBD1. Germline V gene sequence: CDR1 GTSNPN, CDR2 SVGIG (reference sequence). This CDR3 has 13 amino acids. With 4 bases clipped from V and 5 bases from J, the junction kept 5 bases outside the gene matches. The CDR3 coding sequence is TGTGCCTGGACCAGGACAGGGGAGGAGACCCAGTACTTC. Its translation is CAWTRTGEETQYF.

The V call is TRBV7-9, the J call TRBJ1-1, with 7 bases identical to TRBD1. V lost 4 bases and J lost 8; bases outside the gene matches: 4. The CDR3 totals 12 residues. Germline V CDR1 and CDR2: SEHNR, FQNEAQ (reference sequence). The CDR3 region is CASSSLRGEAFF. In DNA, the CDR3 is TGTGCCAGCAGCTCCCTCAGGGGGGAAGCTTTCTTT.

V gene TRBV2 combines with J gene TRBJ2-5; 11 nucleotides agree with TRBD2. The J call may be mistaken, given a closer DNA end match to TRBJ2-7. The germline CDR1 and CDR2 sequences are SNHLY and FYNNEI. The CDR3 runs to 14 residues. CDR3: CASSSGTSGGEQYF. In DNA form, the CDR3 reads TGTGCCAGCAGTTCCGGGACTAGCGGTGGCGAGCAGTACTTC.

The chain couples TRBV2 to TRBJ2-1; a weak D match, TRBD1 (5 bases). Germline V CDR1 and CDR2: SNHLY, FYNNEI. The CDR3 loop spans 18 amino acids. Trimming left V 6 bases short and J 0 bases short, with 21 bases between. CDR3 protein: CASSPGFVSRSSYNEQFF. DNA of the CDR3: TGTGCCAGCAGCCCAGGGTTTGTTTCTAGGAGCTCCTACAATGAGCAGTTCTTC.

The genes are TRBV10-3 and TRBJ2-7, with a possible D match to TRBD1 (5 bases). The V gene lost 8 bases and the J gene lost 0 bases, with 11 bases spanning the gap. There are 13 residues in the CDR3. Germline lookup yields CDR1 ENHRY and CDR2 SYGVKD. The CDR3 loop is CAILSTDSYEQYF. The CDR3 DNA follows: TGTGCCATCCTATCGACAGACTCCTACGAGCAGTACTTC.

The CDR3: CASSSGTYSSYGYTF. DNA of the CDR3: TGCGCCAGCAGCTCCGGGACATATTCTAGCTATGGCTACACCTTC. The rearrangement joins TRBV5-1 to TRBJ1-2, with a possible D match to TRBD1 (6 bases). Deletions cut 3 bases from V and 4 bases from J, with 16 bases between. The CDR3 has 15 residues. Germline loops: CDR1 SGHRS, CDR2 YFSETQ. Filled out from reference TRBV5-1 and TRBJ1-2, the complete variable domain reads KAGVTQTPRYLIKTRGQQVTLSCSPISGHRSVSWYQQTPGQGLQFLFEYFSETQRNKGNFPGRFSGRQFSNSRSEMNVSTLELGDSALYLCASSSGTYSSYGYTFGSGTRLTVV.

The V gene is TRBV2, the J gene TRBJ1-5; D is perhaps TRBD1 (5 bases). The germline gives CDR1 SNHLY, CDR2 FYNNEI. The CDR3 runs 14 residues. V was pared by 4 bases and J by 5 bases, with 12 bases between. The CDR3 nucleotides read TGTGCCAGCAGTGGTAACAGGAACTATCAGCCCCAGCATTTT. Protein sequence: CASSGNRNYQPQHF.

V and J are TRBV4-3 and TRBJ2-2; tentatively, D is TRBD2 (7 bases). Trimming took 2 bases from V and 4 from J, leaving 11 bases between them. The CDR3 extends over 15 amino acids. CDR1 is LGHNA and CDR2 is YSLEER in the germline V gene. Here the CDR3 DNA reads TGCGCCAGCAGCCAAAACGGGGGGCTCACCGGGGAGCTGTTTTTT. Its protein is CASSQNGGLTGELFF.

This chain joins TRBV9 and TRBJ2-3; weak D call: TRBD2 (6 bases). Deletions cut 3 bases from V and 0 bases from J, with 11 bases between. This CDR3 comprises 15 residues. Germline V gene lookup returns CDR1 SGDLS and CDR2 YYNGEE. CDR3: CASSAEGLSTDTQYF. CDR3 DNA: TGTGCCAGCAGCGCAGAGGGACTGAGCACAGATACGCAGTATTTT.

The chain recombines TRBV10-2 with TRBJ2-2; perhaps TRBD1 as D (5 bases). The CDR3 runs 12 residues. Per the germline V gene, CDR1 is WSHSY and CDR2 is SAAADI. Deletions cut 6 bases from V and 5 bases from J, with 7 bases between. CDR3 coding DNA: TGCGCCAGCAGGTACAGGACCGGGGAGCTGTTTTTT. It is translated as CASRYRTGELFF.

The chain links TRBV30 to TRBJ1-5; D not resolved. The V end was cut by 4 bases, the J end by 2 bases, with 9 bases between. The CDR3 totals 13 residues. The germline CDR1 and CDR2 sequences are GTSNPN and SVGIG (reference sequence). The CDR3: CAWKLSGNQPQHF. The CDR3 DNA is TGTGCCTGGAAACTGTCTGGCAATCAGCCCCAGCATTTT.

The V and J genes are TRBV5-1 and TRBJ2-3, with 7 bases fitting TRBD2. Germline assignment: CDR1 SGHRS and CDR2 YFSETQ. CDR3 length equals 15 residues. The trim removed 0 bases at V and 9 bases at J, leaving 10 bases unmatched. CDR3 protein: CASSLETSPRRTQYF. The CDR3 DNA reads as TGCGCCAGCAGCTTGGAGACTAGCCCTCGTCGGACGCAGTATTTT.

This clone appeared a few times. This CDR3 reads CASSPGAFTGELFF. CDR3 bases: TGTGCCAGCTCCCCCGGTGCCTTCACCGGGGAGCTGTTTTTT. The chain has TRBV18 and TRBJ2-2; D remains ambiguous. Germline V CDR1 and CDR2: KGHSH, LQKENI. V was clipped by 6 bases and J by 4 bases, with 12 bases between them. There are 14 residues in the CDR3.